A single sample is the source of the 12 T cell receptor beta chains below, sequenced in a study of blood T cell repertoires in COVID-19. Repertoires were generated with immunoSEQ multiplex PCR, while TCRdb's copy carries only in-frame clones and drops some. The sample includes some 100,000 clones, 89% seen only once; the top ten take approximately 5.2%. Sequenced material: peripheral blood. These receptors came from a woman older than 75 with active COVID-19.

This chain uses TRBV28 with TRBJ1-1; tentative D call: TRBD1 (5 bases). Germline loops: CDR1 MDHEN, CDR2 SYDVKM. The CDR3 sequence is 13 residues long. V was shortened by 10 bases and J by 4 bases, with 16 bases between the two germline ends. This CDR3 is CAIVDMGGTEAFF. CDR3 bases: TGTGCCATCGTCGACATGGGGGGCACTGAAGCTTTCTTT.

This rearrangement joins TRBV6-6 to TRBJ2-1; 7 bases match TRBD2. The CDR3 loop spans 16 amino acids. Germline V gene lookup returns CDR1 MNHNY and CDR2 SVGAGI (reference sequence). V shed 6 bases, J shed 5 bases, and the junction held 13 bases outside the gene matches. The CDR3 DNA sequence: TGTGCCAGCAGCTCCCGAGCGGGAAACTTGGACAATGAGCAGTTCTTC. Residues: CASSSRAGNLDNEQFF.

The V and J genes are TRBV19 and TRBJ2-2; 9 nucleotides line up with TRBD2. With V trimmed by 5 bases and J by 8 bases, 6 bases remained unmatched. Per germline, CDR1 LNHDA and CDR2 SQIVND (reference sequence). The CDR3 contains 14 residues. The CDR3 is CASSPRGRGGELFF. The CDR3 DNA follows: TGTGCCAGTAGTCCCCGCGGGAGGGGGGGGGAGCTGTTTTTT.

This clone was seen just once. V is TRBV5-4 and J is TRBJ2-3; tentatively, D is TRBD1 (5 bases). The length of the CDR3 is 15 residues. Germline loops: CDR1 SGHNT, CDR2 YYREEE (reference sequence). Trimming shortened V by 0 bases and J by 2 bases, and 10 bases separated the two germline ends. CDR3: CASSLDRLNTDTQYF. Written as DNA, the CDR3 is TGTGCCAGCAGCTTGGACAGGCTAAACACAGATACGCAGTATTTT.

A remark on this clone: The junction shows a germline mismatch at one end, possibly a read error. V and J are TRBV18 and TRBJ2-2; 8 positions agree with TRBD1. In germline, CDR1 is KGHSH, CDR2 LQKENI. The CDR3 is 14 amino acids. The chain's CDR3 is CASSMDRVTGELFF. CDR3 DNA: TGTGCCAGCTCAATGGACAGGGTAACCGGGGAGTTGTTTTTT.

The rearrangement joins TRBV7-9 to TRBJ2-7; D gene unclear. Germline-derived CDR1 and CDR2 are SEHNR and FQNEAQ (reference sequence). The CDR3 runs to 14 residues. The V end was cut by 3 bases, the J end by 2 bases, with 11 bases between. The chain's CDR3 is CASSLAQSAYEQYF. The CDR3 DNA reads TGTGCCAGCAGCTTGGCACAGTCCGCCTACGAGCAGTACTTC.

The CDR3 nucleotides read TGTGCCAGCAGTCAATGGGACAGGAGCTCCTACGAGCAGTACTTC. It encodes CASSQWDRSSYEQYF. This sequence joins TRBV6-2 or TRBV6-3 and TRBJ2-7, with TRBD1 identical over 8 bases. The CDR3 is 15 amino acids. CDR1 is MNHEY, CDR2 SVGEGT, per germline. V shed 5 bases, J shed 0 bases, and the junction held 6 bases outside the gene matches.

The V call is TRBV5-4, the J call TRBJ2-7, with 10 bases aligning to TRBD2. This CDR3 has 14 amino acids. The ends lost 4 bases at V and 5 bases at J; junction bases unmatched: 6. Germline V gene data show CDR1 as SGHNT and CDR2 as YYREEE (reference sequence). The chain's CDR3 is CASSPPSGSHEQYF. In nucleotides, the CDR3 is TGTGCCAGCAGCCCACCTAGCGGGAGTCACGAGCAGTACTTC. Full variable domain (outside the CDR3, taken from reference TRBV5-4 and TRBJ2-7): ETGVTQSPTHLIKTRGQQVTLRCSSQSGHNTVSWYQQALGQGPQFIFQYYREEENGRGNFPPRFSGLQFPNYSSELNVNALELDDSALYLCASSPPSGSHEQYFGPGTRLTVT.

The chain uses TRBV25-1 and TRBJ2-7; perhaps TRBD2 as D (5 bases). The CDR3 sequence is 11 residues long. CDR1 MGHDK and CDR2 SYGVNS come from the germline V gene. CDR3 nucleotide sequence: TGTTCTTCTACGAGAGGGAACGAGCAGTACTTC. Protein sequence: CSSTRGNEQYF.

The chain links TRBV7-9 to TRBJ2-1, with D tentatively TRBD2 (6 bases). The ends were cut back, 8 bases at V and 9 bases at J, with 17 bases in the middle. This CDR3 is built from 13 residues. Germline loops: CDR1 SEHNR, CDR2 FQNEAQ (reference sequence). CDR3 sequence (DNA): TGTGCCAGCGATCGTGGACTGGGGGGTGAGCAGTTCTTC. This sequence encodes CASDRGLGGEQFF.

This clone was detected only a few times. The chain's CDR3 is CASSLARKASTGELFF. The CDR3 DNA follows: TGTGCCAGCAGCTTGGCACGGAAAGCTAGCACCGGGGAGCTGTTTTTT. This chain connects TRBV5-6 to TRBJ2-2; D remains ambiguous. V lost 0 bases to trimming and J lost 4 bases, with 13 bases between them. This CDR3 contains 16 residues. Germline loops: CDR1 SGHDT, CDR2 YYEEEE.

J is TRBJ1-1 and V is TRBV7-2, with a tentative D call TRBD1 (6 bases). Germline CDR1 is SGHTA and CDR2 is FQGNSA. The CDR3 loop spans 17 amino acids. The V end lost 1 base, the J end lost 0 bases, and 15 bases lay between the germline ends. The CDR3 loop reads CASSLVGGQSLNTEAFF. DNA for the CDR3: TGTGCCAGCAGCTTAGTAGGCGGACAGAGTTTGAACACTGAAGCTTTCTTT.